What follows is one TCR beta chain and its context. The data were taken from a study of blood T cell repertoires in COVID-19. J was trimmed by 8 bases and V by 7 bases; bases with no gene match: 22. CDR1 and CDR2 (germline): SQVTM, ANQGSEA. The CDR3 runs 17 residues. Authors' processing steps: Using reference gene primer amplification, nucleated cell counts were estimated. The data were produced by immunoSEQ multiplex PCR, yet TCRdb's version contains in-frame clones alone and is incomplete. The V and J calls and the clone size are those of that table, but D and trimming were determined from the DNA. Of 84,000 or so clones in the sample, more than 80% were seen once.

The V gene is TRBV29-1, the J gene TRBJ2-1; 8 bases are a match to TRBD2. The source is a woman aged 80 or over with acute or convalescent COVID-19. The sample was peripheral blood. The CDR3 reads CSAREGSGTRAIDEQFF. DNA for the CDR3: TGCAGCGCCCGGGAAGGGTCCGGGACTAGGGCGATCGATGAGCAGTTCTTC.